Listed here are 22 T cell receptor beta chains from one sample, sequenced in a study of blood T cell repertoires in COVID-19. TCRdb keeps only in-frame clones here, not all; method: immunoSEQ multiplex PCR. The sample carries about 150,000 clones, approximately 88% recorded once. The sample comprised peripheral blood. Receptor source: a man in his 60s with active or convalescent COVID-19.

The chain carries TRBV5-1 and TRBJ2-7; TRBD2 aligns across 11 bases. CDR1 SGHRS and CDR2 YFSETQ come from the germline V gene. The junction had 8 bases not matched to a gene; V was cut back by 0 bases and J by 6 bases. This CDR3 is built from 16 residues. The CDR3 region has the DNA TGCGCCAGCAGCTTGGCCCGGCTAGCGGGAGGTAGCGAGCAGTACTTC. Translating gives CASSLARLAGGSEQYF. The variable domain in full, with the rest retrieved from reference TRBV5-1 and TRBJ2-7, is KAGVTQTPRYLIKTRGQQVTLSCSPISGHRSVSWYQQTPGQGLQFLFEYFSETQRNKGNFPGRFSGRQFSNSRSEMNVSTLELGDSALYLCASSLARLAGGSEQYFGPGTRLTVT.

This clone occurred once. V is TRBV30 and J is TRBJ1-5, with D tentatively TRBD1 (5 bases). In germline, CDR1 is GTSNPN, CDR2 SVGIG (reference sequence). The CDR3 spans 14 residues. V shed 2 bases and J shed 7 bases, with 15 bases lying between them. CDR3 protein: CAWSKGGGYQPQHF. CDR3 DNA sequence: TGTGCCTGGAGTAAGGGCGGGGGGTACCAGCCCCAGCATTTT.

This clone was seen a handful of times. V is TRBV28 and J is TRBJ1-1; D gene ambiguous. There are 11 residues in the CDR3. V gave up 6 bases and J gave up 7 bases, with 9 bases separating them. Per germline, CDR1 MDHEN and CDR2 SYDVKM. CDR3 DNA sequence: TGTGCCAGCAGCGTTACTAGTGAAGCTTTCTTT. Translating gives CASSVTSEAFF.

This rearrangement joins TRBV19 to TRBJ2-7; TRBD1 is a possible D gene (6 bases). The germline V gene has CDR1 LNHDA and CDR2 SQIVND (reference sequence). With 5 bases removed from V and 2 bases from J, the gap between germline ends came to 13 bases. This CDR3 is 14 amino acids long. The CDR3 nucleotides read TGTGCCAGTAGTGTTACAGGGAAGGCCTACGAGCAGTACTTC. Translated: CASSVTGKAYEQYF. The full variable domain, completed using reference TRBV19 and TRBJ2-7, is DGGITQSPKYLFRKEGQNVTLSCEQNLNHDAMYWYRQDPGQGLRLIYYSQIVNDFQKGDIAEGYSVSREKKESFPLTVTSAQKNPTAFYLCASSVTGKAYEQYFGPGTRLTVT.

As DNA, the CDR3 is TGCGCCAGCAGCCAAGCCGGGACAGGTTCTTGGTACGAGCAGTACTTC. This translates into CASSQAGTGSWYEQYF. V and J are TRBV4-1 and TRBJ2-7, with 8 bases matching TRBD1. The trim removed 1 base at V and 4 bases at J, leaving 9 bases unmatched. Germline V lookup: CDR1 MGHRA, CDR2 YSYEKL. CDR3 size: 16 residues.

The chain carries TRBV6-1 and TRBJ1-5, with a tentative D call TRBD1 (6 bases). The CDR3 is 14 amino acids. Looked up from germline, CDR1 is MNHNS and CDR2 is SASEGT. V dropped 2 bases and J dropped 6 bases, with 11 bases sitting between them. As DNA, the CDR3 is TGTGCCAGCAGTGAAAACAGGGCGAGTCAGCCCCAGCATTTT. It yields the protein CASSENRASQPQHF.

The V and J genes are TRBV24-1 and TRBJ2-3, with a tentative D call TRBD1 (5 bases). V shed 4 bases and J shed 2 bases, with 18 bases lying between them. The CDR3 runs 17 residues. Germline lookup yields CDR1 KGHDR and CDR2 SFDVKD. The CDR3 DNA sequence: TGTGCCACCAGTGACGTCAAGACAGCCTATGACACAGATACGCAGTATTTT. Its translation: CATSDVKTAYDTDTQYF.

This clone has only one observation. This CDR3 reads CASSFQGGGEKLFF. CDR3 bases: TGTGCCAGCAGCTTCCAAGGGGGCGGTGAAAAACTGTTTTTT. V is TRBV5-4 and J is TRBJ1-4; TRBD1 matches 7 bases. The CDR3 consists of 14 residues. In germline, CDR1 is SGHNT, CDR2 YYREEE (reference sequence). V lost 2 bases to trimming and J lost 7 bases; unmatched junction nucleotides: 5.

CDR3 in amino acids: CASSLSPQGGSNEKLFF. Written as DNA, the CDR3 is TGCGCCAGCAGCCTTTCCCCCCAGGGAGGGTCTAATGAAAAACTGTTTTTT. The V call is TRBV4-1, the J call TRBJ1-4; D is perhaps TRBD1 (5 bases). This CDR3 is built from 17 residues. CDR1 is MGHRA and CDR2 is YSYEKL in the germline V gene. Trimming took 4 bases from V and 3 from J, leaving 18 bases between them.

For this clone: One end of the junction fails to match germline, which may point to a read error. This sequence joins TRBV6-2 or TRBV6-3 and TRBJ2-3; TRBD1 aligns across 7 bases. The CDR3 covers 11 residues. In germline, CDR1 is MNHEY, CDR2 SVGEGT. The CDR3 coding sequence is TGTGCCAGCAGTACCGGGACAGTCTTCTCTTTT. The encoded protein is CASSTGTVFSF.

This sequence joins TRBV6-2 or TRBV6-3 and TRBJ2-5, with 10 bases matching TRBD1. The CDR3 covers 14 residues. V shed 4 bases, J shed 5 bases, and the junction held 4 bases outside the gene matches. Germline CDR1 MNHEY, CDR2 SVGEGT. The CDR3 DNA sequence: TGTGCCAGCAGTTTCGGGACAGGGGTTGAGACCCAGTACTTC. Its translation is CASSFGTGVETQYF.

The chain employs TRBV29-1 and TRBJ1-1, with 10 bases identical to TRBD1. Trimming removed 1 base from V and 9 bases from J; junction bases left unmatched: 2. The CDR3 has 12 residues. Looked up from germline, CDR1 is SQVTM and CDR2 is ANQGSEA. The CDR3 coding sequence is TGCAGCGTTGAAGGGACAGGGGGACAAGCTTTCTTT. Translated: CSVEGTGGQAFF. The variable domain in full, completed from reference TRBV29-1 and TRBJ1-1, reads SAVISQKPSRDICQRGTSLTIQCQVDSQVTMMFWYRQQPGQSLTLIATANQGSEATYESGFVIDKFPISRPNLTFSTLTVSNMSPEDSSIYLCSVEGTGGQAFFGQGTRLTVV.

The chain carries TRBV19 and TRBJ2-1, with 14 nucleotides matching TRBD2. With 1 base clipped from V and 1 base from J, the junction kept 3 bases outside the gene matches. The CDR3 covers 18 residues. Germline V CDR1 and CDR2: LNHDA, SQIVND (reference sequence). The CDR3 DNA follows: TGTGCCAGTAGTATAGGACTAGCGGGAGGGCCATCCTACAATGAGCAGTTCTTC. Protein product: CASSIGLAGGPSYNEQFF. The full variable domain, its missing parts supplied by reference TRBV19 and TRBJ2-1, is DGGITQSPKYLFRKEGQNVTLSCEQNLNHDAMYWYRQDPGQGLRLIYYSQIVNDFQKGDIAEGYSVSREKKESFPLTVTSAQKNPTAFYLCASSIGLAGGPSYNEQFFGPGTRLTVL.

The chain carries TRBV10-3 and TRBJ2-3, with 7 bases matching TRBD1. J gave up 1 base and V 2 bases, and 3 bases lay outside the gene matches. CDR3 size: 15 residues. The V gene's germline CDR1 is ENHRY and CDR2 SYGVKD. In DNA, the CDR3 is TGTGCCATCAGTGAGAGGACAGGAGGCACAGATACGCAGTATTTT. As protein: CAISERTGGTDTQYF.

The chain recombines TRBV9 with TRBJ2-4; D is perhaps TRBD1 (5 bases). The CDR3 extends over 13 amino acids. CDR1 is SGDLS and CDR2 is YYNGEE in the germline V gene. V was clipped by 0 bases and J by 5 bases, with 6 bases between them. In DNA form, the CDR3 reads TGTGCCAGCAGCGTAGGGGGCGAAAACATTCAGTACTTC. It yields the protein CASSVGGENIQYF.

This chain joins TRBV5-1 and TRBJ1-5; TRBD1 agrees at 9 bases. The CDR3 consists of 15 residues. Germline V gene lookup returns CDR1 SGHRS and CDR2 YFSETQ. With V trimmed by 4 bases and J by 0 bases, 2 bases remained unmatched. This CDR3 reads CASSLQGASNQPQHF. The CDR3 DNA is TGCGCCAGCAGCCTACAGGGGGCTAGCAATCAGCCCCAGCATTTT.

The rearrangement links TRBV28 to TRBJ2-5, with TRBD1 matching 8 bases. J gave up 4 bases and V 6 bases, and 4 bases lay outside the gene matches. The germline CDR1 and CDR2 sequences are MDHEN and SYDVKM. This CDR3 is 13 amino acids long. The CDR3 spells CASRRQGLETQYF. In DNA form, the CDR3 reads TGTGCCAGCAGAAGACAGGGGCTAGAGACCCAGTACTTC.

The chain employs TRBV27 and TRBJ2-6; D unclear. The CDR3 is made up of 15 amino acids. The germline gives CDR1 MNHEY, CDR2 SMNVEV (reference sequence). V was pared by 4 bases and J by 0 bases, with 7 bases between. The CDR3 coding sequence is TGTGCCAGCAGTTCCCATAGCTCTGGGGCCAACGTCCTGACTTTC. This translates into CASSSHSSGANVLTF.

The chain employs TRBV29-1 and TRBJ2-3; TRBD2 aligns across 7 bases. The germline V gene has CDR1 SQVTM and CDR2 ANQGSEA. The CDR3 is 13 amino acids. V gave up 8 bases and J gave up 1 base; unmatched junction bases: 6. The CDR3 DNA is TGCAGCTTTCCGGGAGGCGGCACAGATACGCAGTATTTT. It is translated as CSFPGGGTDTQYF.

The chain is built from TRBV11-3 and TRBJ2-7; 7 bases map to TRBD2. The V segment lost 0 bases and the J segment 5 bases; nucleotides outside the gene matches: 7. CDR1 and CDR2 from the germline V gene are SGHNT and YENEEA. The length of the CDR3 is 15 residues. CDR3 residues: CASSLDGGRRNEQYF. DNA of the CDR3: TGTGCCAGCAGCTTAGATGGCGGGAGACGAAACGAGCAGTACTTC. The variable domain in full, with the rest retrieved from reference TRBV11-3 and TRBJ2-7, is EAGVVQSPRYKIIEKKQPVAFWCNPISGHNTLYWYLQNLGQGPELLIRYENEEAVDDSQLPKDRFSAERLKGVDSTLKIQPAELGDSAVYLCASSLDGGRRNEQYFGPGTRLTVT.

The genes are TRBV2 and TRBJ2-7, with 9 bases matching TRBD2. The germline V gene has CDR1 SNHLY and CDR2 FYNNEI. Losses at the gene ends were 3 bases for V and 0 bases for J; bases not matched to a gene: 6. The CDR3 totals 16 residues. The CDR3 bases are TGTGCCAGCAGTGATAGGCTAGCGGGGACCTCCTACGAGCAGTACTTC. Translated, it gives CASSDRLAGTSYEQYF.

The V call is TRBV24-1, the J call TRBJ2-6; unclear D gene. CDR3 length: 15 residues. Germline V lookup: CDR1 KGHDR, CDR2 SFDVKD. Between the trimmed V and J ends, which lost 3 bases and 0 bases, there was a span of 5 bases. The CDR3 region is CATSDADSGANVLTF. Written as DNA, the CDR3 is TGTGCCACCAGTGATGCAGACTCTGGGGCCAACGTCCTGACTTTC.